This TCR beta chain is from a study of identical twins. General study findings and limits: It was out-of-frame TCR alpha sharing in monozygotic twins that models underestimated. Carriage of fewer insertions was seen in abundant cord blood beta clonotypes, whereas memory repertoires showed none. Researchers caution that invariant MAIT and iNKT cells could partly confound zero-insertion analyses.

This clonotype was seen a handful of times. No antigen is known for it. V lost 3 bases and J 5 bases, leaving 23 bases between the germline ends. Germline-derived CDR1 and CDR2 are SGHRS and YFSETQ. This CDR3 contains 17 residues. A universal primer binding site was introduced by template switching. The final cDNA contained unique molecular identifiers. Each CDR3 protein gets one entry after TCRdb re-called the 5' RACE reads with MiXCR. The table records around 670,000 distinct CDR3 sequences, 5.5% to 7.5% of them present only once. V gene TRBV5-1 combines with J gene TRBJ2-5; maybe TRBD2 (5 bases). This sequence originates from a man aged 18 to 29 in good health. The sequencing input was naive T cells sorted from blood. CDR3 DNA: TGCGCCAGCAGCTCTTTACCCCCAGTAACCGGGAAGGAGACCCAGTACTTC. Translation gives CASSSLPPVTGKETQYF. The whole variable domain, remainder taken from reference TRBV5-1 and TRBJ2-5, is KAGVTQTPRYLIKTRGQQVTLSCSPISGHRSVSWYQQTPGQGLQFLFEYFSETQRNKGNFPGRFSGRQFSNSRSEMNVSTLELGDSALYLCASSSLPPVTGKETQYFGPGTRLLVL.